The rows below give T cell receptor beta chains drawn from one sample of a study of identical twins. One entry per CDR3 protein, called by TCRdb with MiXCR from the 5' RACE reads. The data show 150,000 or so distinct CDR3 sequences, under 4.5% seen once. Sample: memory T cells sorted from blood. All receptors derive from a young man in good health. Each CDR3 is given without its conserved first and last residue. The order of the fields is V gene, J gene, D gene, CDR3 protein. D genes are given only for firm matches.

>TRBV20-1|TRBJ1-2|-
SASRTTGIAGYT
>TRBV5-1|TRBJ1-2|TRBD1
ASSSEGQGIYGYT
>TRBV20-1|TRBJ1-6|TRBD1
SAPGQSYNSPLH
>TRBV2|TRBJ2-3|TRBD2
ASRKSGRAGTDTQY
>TRBV6-2/TRBV6-3|TRBJ2-5|TRBD2
ASKIAGGTVTQY
>TRBV12-3/TRBV12-4|TRBJ1-4|-
ASRNRDGNEKLF
>TRBV14|TRBJ2-5|-
ASSQRKETQY
>TRBV24-1|TRBJ2-1|TRBD1
ATSDFGTGFDNEQF
>TRBV5-6|TRBJ2-2|TRBD2
ASSTTREGTGELF
>TRBV27|TRBJ1-1|-
ASSLKAGWATEAF
>TRBV4-3|TRBJ2-1|TRBD2
ASSQEISGRTSSYNEQF
>TRBV3-1|TRBJ2-2|TRBD2
ASSQGDYNTGELF
>TRBV10-3|TRBJ2-1|-
AISRQHNEQF
>TRBV19|TRBJ1-3|-
ASSISDTIY
>TRBV20-1|TRBJ2-2|-
SDKRLNTGELF
>TRBV29-1|TRBJ2-4|TRBD2
SVGSGRADIQY